This is a list of T cell receptor beta chains from one sample in a study of T cells in Graves' hyperthyroidism and ophthalmopathy. Each CDR3 protein gets one entry after TCRdb re-called the multiplex PCR reads with MiXCR. The profile shows more than 600,000 distinct CDR3 sequences, about a sixth of them singletons. What was sequenced was blood. These receptors came from a man aged 18 to 35 with Graves' hyperthyroidism. The CDR3 runs from the conserved cysteine through the conserved F or W. The D gene is left open where the match is weak. Expanded clones get a size class; other rows say once, few or many, or leave the size out.

V: TRBV12-3/TRBV12-4
size: many
J: TRBJ2-4
D: -
CDR3: CASREGGASNIQYF
DNA: TGTGCCAGCAGAGAGGGGGGGGCCTCGAACATTCAGTACTTC

V: TRBV5-5
size: -
J: TRBJ1-1
D: -
CDR3: CASNRRRENTEAFF
DNA: TGTGCCAGCAATCGGAGACGGGAGAACACTGAAGCTTTCTTT

V: TRBV5-1
size: few
J: TRBJ2-3
D: TRBD2
CDR3: CASSLDVAGFTDTQYF
DNA: TGCGCCAGCAGCCTAGACGTAGCGGGTTTCACAGATACGCAGTATTTT

V: TRBV3-1
size: many
J: TRBJ2-5
D: TRBD2
CDR3: CASSSRTSGSYETQYF
DNA: TGTGCCAGCAGCTCTCGGACTAGCGGGTCCTATGAGACCCAGTACTTC

V: TRBV6-1
size: -
J: TRBJ2-5
D: -
CDR3: CASTETTETQYF
DNA: TGTGCCAGCACCGAGACCACAGAGACCCAGTACTTC

V: TRBV18
size: few
J: TRBJ1-3
D: TRBD1
CDR3: CASSQGQVSSGNTIYF
DNA: TGTGCCAGCTCACAAGGACAGGTTTCCTCTGGAAACACCATATATTTT

V: TRBV6-1
size: few
J: TRBJ2-5
D: TRBD1
CDR3: CASKLGQLGATQYF
DNA: TGTGCCAGCAAGCTGGGACAGTTGGGGGCGACCCAGTACTTC

V: TRBV2
size: -
J: TRBJ2-7
D: TRBD2
CDR3: CASRPGTSVTYEQYF
DNA: TGTGCCAGCAGGCCCGGGACTAGCGTCACCTACGAGCAGTACTTC

V: TRBV20-1
size: few
J: TRBJ2-3
D: -
CDR3: CSASTWDTDTQYF
DNA: TGCAGTGCTTCGACCTGGGACACAGATACGCAGTATTTT

V: TRBV4-3
size: -
J: TRBJ2-7
D: -
CDR3: CASSPEDGEAYEQYF
DNA: TGCGCCAGCAGCCCGGAGGACGGTGAAGCCTACGAGCAGTACTTC

V: TRBV27
size: -
J: TRBJ2-7
D: TRBD1
CDR3: CASAGGTSYEQYF
DNA: TGTGCCAGCGCAGGGGGCACCTCCTACGAGCAGTACTTC

V: TRBV28
size: many
J: TRBJ2-1
D: -
CDR3: CASTRGSSYNEQFF
DNA: TGTGCCAGCACGAGGGGGAGCTCCTACAATGAGCAGTTCTTC

V: TRBV27
size: many
J: TRBJ2-1
D: -
CDR3: CASSGLEPGQFKKSNEQFF
DNA: TGTGCCAGCAGCGGACTAGAGCCGGGACAGTTTAAGAAAAGCAATGAGCAGTTCTTC

V: TRBV12-3/TRBV12-4
size: many
J: TRBJ2-7
D: -
CDR3: CASSFGGFEQYF
DNA: TGTGCCAGCAGTTTTGGAGGGTTCGAGCAGTACTTC

V: TRBV2
size: -
J: TRBJ2-1
D: -
CDR3: CASSEAPLSGLIYNEQFF
DNA: TGTGCCAGCAGTGAGGCCCCATTGAGCGGTCTCATCTACAATGAGCAGTTCTTC

V: TRBV20-1
size: few
J: TRBJ2-4
D: -
CDR3: CSARVVREDIQYF
DNA: TGCAGTGCTAGAGTGGTGCGAGAAGACATTCAGTACTTC

V: TRBV15
size: many
J: TRBJ1-5
D: TRBD1
CDR3: CATSREAGQGPNQPQHF
DNA: TGTGCCACCAGCAGGGAGGCTGGACAGGGTCCCAATCAGCCCCAGCATTTT

V: TRBV3-1
size: many
J: TRBJ2-1
D: -
CDR3: CASRRDLGFNEQFF
DNA: TGTGCCAGCAGGCGGGACCTCGGGTTCAATGAGCAGTTCTTC

V: TRBV18
size: many
J: TRBJ2-7
D: -
CDR3: CASSPETTNEQYF
DNA: TGTGCCAGCTCACCAGAGACTACGAACGAGCAGTACTTC

V: TRBV2
size: few
J: TRBJ2-3
D: -
CDR3: CASSDPSARTDTQYF
DNA: TGTGCCAGCAGTGATCCTAGCGCCCGCACAGATACGCAGTATTTT

V: TRBV12-3/TRBV12-4
size: many
J: TRBJ1-1
D: TRBD1
CDR3: CASSFPGDREAFF
DNA: TGTGCCAGCAGTTTCCCTGGGGACAGAGAAGCTTTCTTT

V: TRBV12-3/TRBV12-4
size: many
J: TRBJ2-5
D: TRBD1
CDR3: CASSSTGVETQYF
DNA: TGTGCCAGCAGTTCCACAGGGGTAGAGACCCAGTACTTC

V: TRBV24-1
size: few
J: TRBJ2-7
D: -
CDR3: CATSDLGRANSYEQYF
DNA: TGTGCCACCAGTGATTTGGGCAGGGCAAACTCCTACGAGCAGTACTTC

V: TRBV10-2
size: few
J: TRBJ2-1
D: -
CDR3: CASSEQSSSYNEQFF
DNA: TGCGCCAGCAGTGAGCAGAGTAGCTCCTACAATGAGCAGTTCTTC

V: TRBV28
size: -
J: TRBJ2-3
D: -
CDR3: CASRRGGASADTQYF
DNA: TGTGCCAGCAGGCGGGGCGGAGCTAGCGCAGATACGCAGTATTTT

V: TRBV4-1
size: -
J: TRBJ2-5
D: TRBD2
CDR3: CASSQGTSQETQYF
DNA: TGCGCCAGCAGCCAGGGGACTAGCCAAGAGACCCAGTACTTC

V: TRBV30
size: -
J: TRBJ2-7
D: TRBD1
CDR3: CARSRGTGNEQYF
DNA: TGTGCCCGGAGCCGAGGGACAGGGAACGAGCAGTACTTC

V: TRBV29-1
size: -
J: TRBJ2-4
D: -
CDR3: CSVGDLGDIQYF
DNA: TGCAGCGTAGGGGATCTCGGGGACATTCAGTACTTC

V: TRBV10-3
size: -
J: TRBJ2-7
D: -
CDR3: CAISEMGSTTF
DNA: TGTGCCATCAGTGAGATGGGGTCCACGACCTTC

V: TRBV7-3
size: many
J: TRBJ2-7
D: -
CDR3: CASSFSGSGTYEQYF
DNA: TGTGCCAGCAGCTTCTCCGGCTCCGGGACCTACGAGCAGTACTTC

V: TRBV18
size: many
J: TRBJ2-2
D: -
CDR3: CASGRESSATGELFF
DNA: TGTGCCAGCGGCCGGGAGTCCTCAGCCACCGGGGAGCTGTTTTTT